Listed here is a single TCR beta chain. No cognate antigen has been identified for it. The CDR3 does not end in the conserved phenylalanine or tryptophan, so this is likely a read error. Starting from about 550 ng total RNA, TCRbeta-specific cDNA was produced by reverse transcription with a constant-region primer and ProtoScript II reverse transcriptase. Construction of the TCRbeta libraries relied on three nested rounds of multiplex PCR, following a slightly modified ARM-PCR procedure. Multiplex TRBV1-TRBV30 forward primers and a Cbeta reverse primer were used in the first two PCR rounds, each of which was run for around 10 cycles. A final 25-cycle PCR with Deep VentR polymerase added sample barcodes and Illumina adapters. Before sequencing, amplicons between 200 and 500 bp were purified from gel using a QIAquick gel extraction kit. The TCRbeta amplicons were sequenced with 250-bp paired-end reads on an Illumina HiSeq 2500. Concerning the study's data processing: Reads were quality-trimmed with Trimmomatic v0.33, and paired reads were merged with FLASH v1.2.11 to recover full CDR3 sequences. MiGEC v1.2.1b assigned V, D and J germline segments to the rearranged TCRbeta sequences. Clonotype statistics and Shannon-Wiener diversity indices were computed with VDJtools v1.0.0. Except for diversity analysis, only the 250 most abundant clonotypes of each sample were used in subsequent analyses to reduce sampling bias. TCRdb ran its own pipeline on the public reads, namely fastp trimming at Q25 and MiXCR clone calling, and kept in-frame beta chains. Rows with one shared CDR3 protein collapse into an entry with the most common genes and DNA. These V and J calls rely on TCRdb rather than the paper's analysis. Present in this sample are 90,000 to 150,000 distinct CDR3 sequences, around 70% of which were seen just once. The ten most abundant clones make up 8.1% of the sample.

The data stem from a study of tumor-infiltrating lymphocytes in primary liver carcinoma (TCRdb year 2017). As for the study more broadly: Of the five patients (three men and two women, aged 30 to 69 years), four had hepatocellular carcinoma and one had combined HCC and intrahepatic cholangiocarcinoma. A total of some 35 specimens from 5 patients went through TCRbeta repertoire sequencing, namely 25 tumor regions, 5 adjacent noncancerous liver tissues and 5 peripheral blood samples. The study combined TCRbeta repertoire sequencing, expression microarrays and whole-exome sequencing across five regions of each liver tumor, with adjacent normal tissue and blood. High reproducibility was observed for the technical replicate repertoires, with mean shared-clone rates approximately 0.9 and correlation coefficients above 0.95. Tumors of the five patients were stage T1-T3 N0M0 with maximum diameters of about 4.2 to 10 cm. Roughly 3.5 to 8 million productive TCRbeta reads were obtained per sample, and no significant difference in read depth was found between tissue types. Beyond this particular receptor, the publication reports: The top 250 clones accounted for a significantly greater share of the repertoire in tumors than in blood (p = 0.039). Comparison of CD4+ and CD8+ T cell repertoires was precluded by the use of bulk unsorted samples. Pairs of tumor regions showed greater repertoire overlap (mean roughly 35%) than tumor-adjacent pairs (approximately 17%) or tumor-blood pairs (about 14%), which is consistent with antigen-driven expansion. Because sequencing covered only the TCR beta chain and unpaired alpha chains were not captured, true repertoire diversity is likely underestimated. With just a few patients in the study, the authors point out that the findings should be validated in a larger study.

Without any cell sorting, total RNA and DNA were co-extracted from approximately 20-30 mg of bulk tissue using the AllPrep DNA/RNA mini kit. Between late 2015 and March 2016, about 5 patients in China with histopathologically diagnosed primary liver carcinoma had their tumors surgically resected. At the time of sampling, the patients were treatment-naive and had chronic HBV infection. Each fresh piece of tumor and adjacent tissue was cut in two, with one half stored in RNAlater at -80 degrees C and the other half sent for histology. V loses 6 bases, J loses 11 bases, and the germline ends lie 13 bases apart. Termini included, the CDR3 measures 11 amino acids. Kept here is only the CDR3 DNA, which spans 33 bases and is read in frame from base 1.

The sequenced material came from tumor-adjacent normal liver tissue. The clonotype originates from a woman in her sixties or seventies with primary liver carcinoma and hepatitis B virus infection. The chain couples TRBV12-3 or TRBV12-4 to TRBJ1-1; too little of a D gene remains to name it. The DNA reads as follows: TGTGCCAGCAGCCTATCGCGGGATGCTTTCTTA. This yields the protein CASSLSRDAFL.